This TCR beta chain was sequenced for a study of cytomegalovirus exposure and HLA in healthy donors (TCRdb year 2017). About the study as a whole: An earlier analysis of about 560 of the donors reported about 300 Gb of sequence data and around 120 million unique TCR beta sequences obtained from some 200 million T cells. An early release that covered roughly 600 HLA-typed donors contained about 300 gigabases of sequencing data and tens of millions of unique TCR sequences. Among the approximately 430 genotyped donors, 81% belonged to the genetic ancestry cluster associated with self-reported Caucasian donors. The aim of the study was to test whether cataloging public T cell receptors could identify signatures of past pathogen exposure. Using immunosequencing, the study profiled T cell repertoires from 640 or so subjects and related those repertoires to cytomegalovirus serostatus. In addition to the first cohort of approximately 650 subjects, a separate validation cohort of over 90 different subjects was used. To predict cytomegalovirus infection status, the study brought together high-throughput TCR immunosequencing, statistical association of individual TCRs with disease status, and machine learning. A later analysis re-analyzed previously published TCR beta repertoires from about 600 donors and added high-resolution HLA genotyping to study TCR occurrence patterns. The later analysis used no new phenotypic data to find candidate immune exposures, relying instead on TCR beta sequences and their occurrence across donors. An earlier analysis of several hundred of the donors used high-throughput TCR beta sequencing to judge whether each TCR beta V gene segment behaved as functional or pseudogenic. Donor age, sex, ethnicity and CMV serostatus were compiled together with the repertoire data. A later genetic analysis used genome-wide SNP genotypes for 398 of the 666 donors, treating that subset as a discovery cohort. Every repertoire in the discovery cohort had been generated on one and the same sequencing platform. HLA typing covered class I and class II loci at four-digit resolution. The number of typed donors differed by locus: about 629-630 for A, B, C, DRB1 and DQB1; some 540 for DQA1; about 600 for DPA1; and around 450 for DPB1. Several DR-DQ haplotypes were treated as single units for association and clustering because of strong linkage in the cohort. Among about 400 genotyped donors of the cohort, an average of approximately 220,000 unique TCR beta nucleotide sequences was sequenced per donor, of which about 20% were non-productive. The study at large found these results: A later analysis found that TCR association rates varied across HLA loci, with DRB1 alleles showing the most associated TCRs and HLA-C alleles the fewest. According to a later analysis, parvovirus B19, influenza, CMV and Epstein-Barr virus appeared linked to several top co-occurrence clusters. A further reported finding was that TCR beta sequences accurately predicted the HLA-A and HLA-B alleles for most subjects in the first cohort. Compared with the approximately 720-donor mean, donors in an Asian-associated ancestry cluster had fewer N-insertions in productive TCRs, according to a later genetic analysis. The authors suggested that the approach could potentially be extended to other disease states and immunological phenotypes. A later genetic analysis associated a missense DCLRE1C variant with V-gene and J-gene trimming of TCR beta chains, and an independent cohort replicated the association. Because HLA typing was missing for some donors at each locus, association tests included only the typed subset. Because counts were too low, seventeen rarely observed V segments, including chromosome 9 orphons, were left out of the earlier analysis of a few hundred of the donors. In an earlier analysis of 450 to 750 of the donors, most TCR beta V segments appeared in productive rearrangements about 87% or about 30% of the time, broadly matching IMGT annotations. When HLA alleles, especially DR and DQ, strongly co-occurred, TCR associations were difficult to assign to individual alleles. The study listed 164 TCR beta chains as associated with cytomegalovirus. In a later analysis, HLA-associated TCR beta chains were found to be more clonally expanded and to have lower generation probabilities than equally common non-associated chains. Most CMV-associated TCR beta chains appeared to be HLA-restricted in a later analysis, and the HLA associations seemed to be driven largely by CMV exposure. A cluster of highly shared sequence variants was judged likely to be a technical artifact of the sequencing pipeline. Cytomegalovirus status was reported to be diagnosed by the classifier with high specificity and sensitivity in both the original and validation cohorts. Correlated functional status among segregating V segments might be attributable to linkage disequilibrium, but an unknown experimental factor could not be ruled out. CMV serostatus was the only immune exposure information available for the cohort. Roughly uniform sequencing depth across donors was assumed in presence/absence analyses, although this assumption may not hold. The cohort was sequenced for TCR beta chains only, and without alpha or paired-chain data the features that could be detected were limited. Most TCR sequences were seen in very few donors, while some public TCRs were found in many individuals. Specific HLA alleles were associated with 16,951 TCR beta sequences at a false discovery rate of 0.05 in a later analysis. In vitro tests confirmed that three of the cytomegalovirus-associated TCR beta chains recognize cytomegalovirus antigens.

The cohort consisted of 600 or so healthy bone marrow donors. All cohort members were sampled while nominally healthy, although unrecorded immune exposures were likely present. The donor was CMV seropositive and was included in the group of almost 300 seropositive cohort members. Each donor provided a peripheral blood sample, and peripheral blood mononuclear cells were used for TCR beta sequencing. Genomic DNA extraction from the blood cell samples was performed with the Qiagen DNeasy Blood Extraction Kit. The method behind the library was the immunoSEQ multiplex PCR assay. For the multiplex PCR, a mixture combining 60 forward primers for TCR Vbeta segments and 13 reverse primers for TCR Jbeta segments was used. Amplification of the CDR3 region of rearranged TCR beta genes was performed with a multiplex PCR assay on genomic DNA. The Illumina HiSeq System was used to sequence the amplified TCR beta libraries as 87-base-pair reads. On the study's bioinformatics: A later analysis counted 75 million to 100 million unique TCR beta chains across the 600 to 850 repertoires, and 10 million to 11 million of these chains were shared by at least two donors. To remove PCR and sequencing errors, raw reads were error-corrected and collapsed into unique sequences using a nearest-neighbor algorithm that merged closely related sequences. To assign V, D and J gene segments, CDR3 sequences were aligned to IMGT reference sequences. For a sequence to be retained, a match of at least six nucleotides was required to both a V gene segment and a J gene segment. Rearrangements were classified as productive when the CDR3 lacked stop codons and remained in frame with V and J, and all other rearrangements were classified as non-productive. CDR3 was defined according to IMGT convention as the region running from the second conserved V-encoded cysteine to the conserved J-encoded phenylalanine. Sequences without an unambiguous match to a single V gene segment were excluded from the earlier analysis of about 640 of the donors. An earlier analysis of 587 of the donors called V segments functional above 56.7% productive rearrangements and segregating when the between-donor standard deviation exceeded 5%. A statistical classification framework was built to diagnose cytomegalovirus status from the catalog of TCR beta chain sequences. A later analysis assigned V and J genes by comparing TCR nucleotide sequences with IMGT/GENE-DB human TR gene sequences. Using the TCRdist pipeline, a later analysis assigned CDR3 sequences along with most-parsimonious VDJ recombination scenarios. In a later analysis, each TCR beta chain was defined by its CDR3 amino acid sequence together with its V-gene family, and reads without a unique V-gene family were excluded. To address suspected cross-contamination and a sequencing artifact, a later analysis removed a few hundred highly shared, low-generation-probability nucleotide sequences. A later analysis calculated a clonal expansion index for each public chain from normalized within-repertoire ranks of inferred template counts. In a later analysis, generation probabilities were computed with a VDJ recombination model fitted to out-of-frame rearrangements, and the resulting probabilities were checked against IGoR. A later analysis scored TCR-TCR, TCR-HLA and TCR-CMV co-occurrence with hypergeometric tests, applying a repertoire-size bias correction to TCR pairs. False discovery rates were estimated in a later analysis by permuting HLA or CMV assignments 20 times. In a later analysis, co-occurring TCRs were grouped with DBSCAN, and TCRdist sequence similarity was added when clustering was performed within HLA-allele-positive subsets. Repertoires with fewer than 30,000 or more than 120,000 public chains, plus five repertoires with anomalous nucleotide sharing, were excluded from co-occurrence clustering. Drawn from immuneACCESS, this table holds only the in-frame rearrangements with V and J called that TCRdb kept. Clones are partly lost; checked studies trace under half to an unresolved V gene and leave the rest unexplained. V, J and clone size were drawn from that table, and D and trimming were deduced from the DNA. A total of over 80,000 clones appear in this sample, 65% to 80% of them only once. The top ten hold 2.5% to 3.5% of the sample.

In the case of this clone: Its antigen remains unidentified. Base qualities are not at hand, and no much larger clone is one base apart.

The TCR sequence derives from a female donor in good health and CMV-seropositive. Sequenced: PBMCs.

CDR3 protein: CASSLVPRGNLLETQYF. The DNA reads TGTGCCAGCAGCTTAGTACCCAGGGGGAACCTGCTAGAGACCCAGTACTTC. The sequence joins TRBV7-6 to TRBJ2-5; the junction holds 7 bases that match TRBD1. The CDR3, cysteine through phenylalanine, is 17 amino acids long. Only CDR3 DNA is held: 51 bases, read in frame from base 1. CDR1 and CDR2 are read off the germline V gene as SGHVS and FNYEAQ. Germline trimming: 1 base from V, 4 bases from J; junction bases outside gene matches: 12.